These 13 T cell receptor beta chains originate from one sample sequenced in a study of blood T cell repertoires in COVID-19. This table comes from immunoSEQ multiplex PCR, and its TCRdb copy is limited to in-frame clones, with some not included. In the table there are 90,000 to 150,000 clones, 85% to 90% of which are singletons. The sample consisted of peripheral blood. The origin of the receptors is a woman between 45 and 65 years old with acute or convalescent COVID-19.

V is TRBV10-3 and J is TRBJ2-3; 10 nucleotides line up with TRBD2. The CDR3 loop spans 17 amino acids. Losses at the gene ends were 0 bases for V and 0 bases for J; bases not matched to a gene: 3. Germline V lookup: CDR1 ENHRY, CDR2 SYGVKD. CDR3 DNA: TGTGCCATCAGTGAGTCGCTAGCGGGGGTGAGCACAGATACGCAGTATTTT. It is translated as CAISESLAGVSTDTQYF.

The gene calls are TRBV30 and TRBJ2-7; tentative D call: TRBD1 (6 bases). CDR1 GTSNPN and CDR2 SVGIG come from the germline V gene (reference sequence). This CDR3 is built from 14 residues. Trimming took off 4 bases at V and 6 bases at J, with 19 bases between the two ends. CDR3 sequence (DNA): TGTGCCTGGACCCTACAGGGTGGTTACGGCGAGCAGTACTTC. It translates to CAWTLQGGYGEQYF.

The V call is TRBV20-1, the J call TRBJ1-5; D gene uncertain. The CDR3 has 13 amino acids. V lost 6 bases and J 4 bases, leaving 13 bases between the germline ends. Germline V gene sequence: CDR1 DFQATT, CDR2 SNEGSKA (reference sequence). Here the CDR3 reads CSASLQANQPQHF. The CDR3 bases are TGCAGTGCCAGTCTCCAGGCGAATCAGCCCCAGCATTTT.

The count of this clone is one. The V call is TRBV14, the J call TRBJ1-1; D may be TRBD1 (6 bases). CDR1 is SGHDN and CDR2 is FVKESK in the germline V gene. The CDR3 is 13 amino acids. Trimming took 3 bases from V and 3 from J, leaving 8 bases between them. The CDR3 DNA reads TGTGCCAGCAGCCAGAACAGGGACACTGAAGCTTTCTTT. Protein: CASSQNRDTEAFF.

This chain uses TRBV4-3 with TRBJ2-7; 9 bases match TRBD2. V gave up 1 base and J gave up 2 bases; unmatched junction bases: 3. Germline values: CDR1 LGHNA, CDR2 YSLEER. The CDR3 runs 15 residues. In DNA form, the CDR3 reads TGCGCCAGCAGCCAAGGGCTAGCGGGGCCCTACGAGCAGTACTTC. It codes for CASSQGLAGPYEQYF.

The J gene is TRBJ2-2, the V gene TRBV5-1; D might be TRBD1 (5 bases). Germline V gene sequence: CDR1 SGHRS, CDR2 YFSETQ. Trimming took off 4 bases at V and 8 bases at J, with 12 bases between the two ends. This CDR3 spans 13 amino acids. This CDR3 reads CASSTTVPGELFF. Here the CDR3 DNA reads TGCGCCAGCAGCACGACAGTCCCGGGGGAGCTGTTTTTT.

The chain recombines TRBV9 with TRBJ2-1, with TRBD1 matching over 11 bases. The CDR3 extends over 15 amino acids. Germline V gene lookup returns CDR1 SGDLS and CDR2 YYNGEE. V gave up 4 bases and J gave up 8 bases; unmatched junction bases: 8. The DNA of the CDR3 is TGTGCCAGCAGCACCGGGACAGGGGGTTTCTATGAGCAGTTCTTC. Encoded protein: CASSTGTGGFYEQFF.

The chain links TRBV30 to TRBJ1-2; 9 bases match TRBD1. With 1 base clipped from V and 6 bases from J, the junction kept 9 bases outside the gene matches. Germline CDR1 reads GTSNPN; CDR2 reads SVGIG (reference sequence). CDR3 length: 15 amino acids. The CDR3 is CAWSDFGTGIHGYTF. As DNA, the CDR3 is TGTGCCTGGAGTGACTTTGGGACAGGGATCCATGGCTACACCTTC.

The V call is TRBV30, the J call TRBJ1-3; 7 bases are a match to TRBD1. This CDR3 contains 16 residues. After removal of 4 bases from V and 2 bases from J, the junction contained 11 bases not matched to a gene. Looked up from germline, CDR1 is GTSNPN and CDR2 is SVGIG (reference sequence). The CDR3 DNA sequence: TGTGCCTGGATTTCTCTGGACAGGAGGACTGGAAACACCATATATTTT. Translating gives CAWISLDRRTGNTIYF.

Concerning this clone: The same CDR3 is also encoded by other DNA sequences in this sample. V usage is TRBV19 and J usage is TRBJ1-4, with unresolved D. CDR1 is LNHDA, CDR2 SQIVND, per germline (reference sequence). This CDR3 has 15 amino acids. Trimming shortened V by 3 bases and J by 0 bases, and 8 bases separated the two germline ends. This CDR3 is CASSILGATNEKLFF. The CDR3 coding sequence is TGTGCCAGTAGTATTCTTGGAGCAACTAATGAAAAACTGTTTTTT.

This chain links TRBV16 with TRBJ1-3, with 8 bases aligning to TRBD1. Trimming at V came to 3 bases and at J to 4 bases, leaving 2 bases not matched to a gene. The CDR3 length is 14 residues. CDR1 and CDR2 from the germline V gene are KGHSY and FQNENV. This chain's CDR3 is CASSHPGGGNTIYF. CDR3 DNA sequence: TGTGCCAGCAGCCATCCAGGGGGCGGAAACACCATATATTTT. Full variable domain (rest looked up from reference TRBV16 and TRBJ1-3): GEEVAQTPKHLVRGEGQKAKLYCAPIKGHSYVFWYQQVLKNEFKFLISFQNENVFDETGMPKERFSAKCLPNSPCSLEIQATKLEDSAVYFCASSHPGGGNTIYFGEGSWLTVV.

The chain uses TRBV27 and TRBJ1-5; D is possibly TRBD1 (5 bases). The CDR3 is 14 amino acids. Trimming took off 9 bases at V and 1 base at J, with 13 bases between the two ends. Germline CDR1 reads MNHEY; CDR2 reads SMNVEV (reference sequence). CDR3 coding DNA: TGTGCCAGTAACAGGAGAATGAGCAATCAGCCCCAGCATTTT. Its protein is CASNRRMSNQPQHF.

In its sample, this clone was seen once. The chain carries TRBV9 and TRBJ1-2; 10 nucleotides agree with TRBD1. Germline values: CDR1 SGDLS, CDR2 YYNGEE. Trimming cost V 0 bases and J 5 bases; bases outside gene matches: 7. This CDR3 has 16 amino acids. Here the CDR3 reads CASSVAGGQGGYGYTF. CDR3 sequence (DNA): TGTGCCAGCAGCGTAGCTGGTGGACAGGGGGGATATGGCTACACCTTC.